This TCR beta chain is drawn from a study of cytomegalovirus exposure and HLA in healthy donors. Study observations and caveats: Previous analysis showed most TCR beta V segments were productive about 90% or about 30% of the time. In a later analysis, TCR association rates varied by HLA locus: DRB1 most, HLA-C fewest.

This CDR3 comprises 13 residues. Germline V gene data show CDR1 as SGHVS and CDR2 as FNYEAQ. A multiplex PCR was run with 60 Vbeta primers and 13 Jbeta primers. This table comes from immunoSEQ multiplex PCR, and its TCRdb copy is limited to in-frame clones, with some not included. The sample lists under 50,000 clones, around 68% seen once, with roughly 6.5% in the top ten. Notes on this clone: Its antigen is undetermined. Compared with germline, one end of the junction differs, possibly owing to a read error.

Sample: PBMCs. The source of this sequence is a man under 40 in good health and CMV-seronegative. This chain uses TRBV7-6 with TRBJ2-7, with 7 bases aligning to TRBD1. The CDR3 nucleotides are TGTGCCAGCAGCTTAGCTGCTGGGGACAGACTTATCTTC. Amino acids: CASSLAAGDRLIF.